Below, one T cell receptor (beta chain) is given with its context. Antigen unknown. The data are from a study of T cell responses to AZD1222 COVID-19 vaccine. General study results and limits: In a largely white British group with more females than males, clonal diversity was possibly underestimated. The study found Spike-specific TCR breadth and depth rose after two AZD1222 doses.

The method was immunoSEQ multiplex PCR; TCRdb's version includes in-frame clones alone and lacks a portion of them. The data hold over 150,000 clones, with 90% to 95% observed a single time. Per the germline V gene, CDR1 is MNHEY and CDR2 is SVGEGT. V dropped 4 bases and J dropped 0 bases, with 9 bases sitting between them. This CDR3 is built from 14 residues. The chain couples TRBV6-2 or TRBV6-3 to TRBJ1-1, with D possibly TRBD1 on 6 matching bases. This TCR derives from an adult who received the MenACWY meningococcal vaccine as a control. This sample comprised peripheral blood, obtained 28 days after the second dose of the MenACWY control vaccine. The DNA of the CDR3 is TGTGCCAGCAGTTGGGGGACAATGAACACTGAAGCTTTCTTT. Amino acids: CASSWGTMNTEAFF.